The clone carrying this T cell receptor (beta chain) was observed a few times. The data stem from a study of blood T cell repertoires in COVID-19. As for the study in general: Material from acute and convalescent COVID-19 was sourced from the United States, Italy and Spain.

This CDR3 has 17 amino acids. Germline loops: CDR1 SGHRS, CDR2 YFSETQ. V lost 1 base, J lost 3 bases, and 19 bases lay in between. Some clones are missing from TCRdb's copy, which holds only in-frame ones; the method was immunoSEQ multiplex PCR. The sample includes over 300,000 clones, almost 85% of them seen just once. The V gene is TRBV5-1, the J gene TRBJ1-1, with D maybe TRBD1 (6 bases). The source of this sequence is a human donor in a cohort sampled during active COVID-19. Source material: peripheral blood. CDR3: CASSLRAYLEGDTEAFF. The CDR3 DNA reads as TGCGCCAGCAGCTTGAGGGCTTATCTTGAGGGGGACACTGAAGCTTTCTTT.